This TCR beta chain originates from a study of memory CD4+ T cells and cytomegalovirus serostatus. General observations from the study: About 40% of the roughly 160 known CMV-associated TCRbeta sequences appeared in CD4+ memory.

Data came from immunoSEQ multiplex PCR; TCRdb stores just in-frame clones and leaves some out. In the table there are 54,000 or so clones, about 81% of which are singletons. CDR1 SEHNR and CDR2 FQNEAQ come from the germline V gene (reference sequence). The CDR3 loop spans 14 amino acids. V was cut by 0 bases and J by 3 bases, with 7 bases left in between. Single viable CD3+CD4+CD8-CD45RO+ cells were sorted as the memory CD4+ T cells. Of note for this clone: The antigen remains unidentified.

The sample taken for sequencing was memory CD4+ T cells from blood. The chain is built from TRBV7-9 and TRBJ2-3, with D hard to call. The sequence derives from an adult in good health and CMV-seronegative. The CDR3 sequence is CASSLAKGTDTQYF. The CDR3 DNA reads TGTGCCAGCAGCTTAGCAAAGGGAACAGATACGCAGTATTTT.